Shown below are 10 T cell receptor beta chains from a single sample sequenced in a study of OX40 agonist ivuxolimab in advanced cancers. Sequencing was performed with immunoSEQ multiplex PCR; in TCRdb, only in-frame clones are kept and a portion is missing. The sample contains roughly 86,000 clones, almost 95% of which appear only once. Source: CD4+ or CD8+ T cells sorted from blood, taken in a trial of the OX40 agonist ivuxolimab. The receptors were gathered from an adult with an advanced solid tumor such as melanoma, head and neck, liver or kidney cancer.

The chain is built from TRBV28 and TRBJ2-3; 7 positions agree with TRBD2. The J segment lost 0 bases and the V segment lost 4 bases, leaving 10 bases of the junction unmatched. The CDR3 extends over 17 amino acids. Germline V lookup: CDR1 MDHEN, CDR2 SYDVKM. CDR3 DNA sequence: TGTGCCAGCAGTTCCCCTCTGGGAGCGGGGAGCACAGATACGCAGTATTTT. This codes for CASSSPLGAGSTDTQYF.

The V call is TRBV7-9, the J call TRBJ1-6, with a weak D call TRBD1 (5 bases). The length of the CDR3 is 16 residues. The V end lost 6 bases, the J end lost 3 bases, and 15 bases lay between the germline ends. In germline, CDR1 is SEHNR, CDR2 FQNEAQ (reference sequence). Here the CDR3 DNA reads TGTGCCAGCAGTTTCGAGGGGCGAGTCTATAATTCACCCCTCCACTTT. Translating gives CASSFEGRVYNSPLHF.

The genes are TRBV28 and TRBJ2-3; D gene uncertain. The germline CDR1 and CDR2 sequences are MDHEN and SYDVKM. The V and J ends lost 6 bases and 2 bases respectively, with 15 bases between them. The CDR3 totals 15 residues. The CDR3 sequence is CASSLPSSLTDTQYF. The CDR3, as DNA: TGTGCCAGCAGCCTCCCCAGTTCCCTCACAGATACGCAGTATTTT.

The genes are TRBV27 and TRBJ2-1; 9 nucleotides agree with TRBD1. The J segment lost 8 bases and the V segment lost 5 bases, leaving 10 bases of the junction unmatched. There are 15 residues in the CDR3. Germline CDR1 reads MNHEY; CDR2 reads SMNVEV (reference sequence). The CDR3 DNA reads TGTGCCAGCAGTCAAATACAGGGGGCGAGGGATGAGCAGTTCTTC. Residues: CASSQIQGARDEQFF.

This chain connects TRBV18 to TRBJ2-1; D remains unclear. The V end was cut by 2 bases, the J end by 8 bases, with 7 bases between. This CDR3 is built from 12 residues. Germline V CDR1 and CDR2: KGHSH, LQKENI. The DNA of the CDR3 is TGTGCCAGCTCACCAATGAGCGATGAGCAGTTCTTC. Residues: CASSPMSDEQFF.

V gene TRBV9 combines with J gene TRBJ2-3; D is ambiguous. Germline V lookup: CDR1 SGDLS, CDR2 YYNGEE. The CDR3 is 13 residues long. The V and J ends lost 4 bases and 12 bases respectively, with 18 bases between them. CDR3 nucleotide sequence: TGTGCCAGCAGCCCCACCCCTATGCGTCCACAGTATTTT. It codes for CASSPTPMRPQYF.

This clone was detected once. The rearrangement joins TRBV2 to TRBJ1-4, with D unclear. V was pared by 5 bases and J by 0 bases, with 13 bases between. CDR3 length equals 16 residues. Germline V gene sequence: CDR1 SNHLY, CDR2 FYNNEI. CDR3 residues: CASSNISPATNEKLFF. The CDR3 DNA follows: TGTGCCAGCAGTAACATCTCACCAGCAACTAATGAAAAACTGTTTTTT.

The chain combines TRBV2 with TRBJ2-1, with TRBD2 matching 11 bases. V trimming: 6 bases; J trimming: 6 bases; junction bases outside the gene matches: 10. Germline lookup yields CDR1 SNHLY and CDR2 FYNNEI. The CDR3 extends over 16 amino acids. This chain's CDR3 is CASSFRTSGYLNEQFF. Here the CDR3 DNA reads TGTGCCAGCAGCTTCCGGACTAGCGGGTATCTCAATGAGCAGTTCTTC.

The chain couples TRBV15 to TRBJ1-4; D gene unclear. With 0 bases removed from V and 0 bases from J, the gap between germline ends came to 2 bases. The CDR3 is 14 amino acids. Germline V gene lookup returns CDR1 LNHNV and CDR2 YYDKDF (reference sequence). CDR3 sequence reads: CATSRDATNEKLFF. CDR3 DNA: TGTGCCACCAGCAGAGATGCAACTAATGAAAAACTGTTTTTT.

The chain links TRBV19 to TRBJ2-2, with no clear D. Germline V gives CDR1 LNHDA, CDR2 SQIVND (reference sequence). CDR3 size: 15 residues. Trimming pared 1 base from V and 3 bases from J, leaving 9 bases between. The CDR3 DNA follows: TGTGCCAGTAGTATAGGTTACAGCCACACCGGGGAGCTGTTTTTT. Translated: CASSIGYSHTGELFF.